The rows below give T cell receptor beta chains drawn from one sample of a study of PD-L1 blockade in urothelial cancer. Some clones are missing from TCRdb's copy, which holds only in-frame ones; the method was immunoSEQ multiplex PCR. There are about 120,000 clones in the sample; roughly 91% occur only once, and 1.5% to 2% lies in the top ten. The sequences come from PBMCs, collected around atezolizumab (anti-PD-L1) treatment. The receptors originated from a man in his 60s with urothelial cancer. CDR3s include the opening cysteine and the closing phenylalanine or tryptophan. The D gene is left open where the match is weak. Clone size, where shown, is once, few, many, or a class for clones that have expanded.

V gene: TRBV5-6; clone size: -; J gene: TRBJ2-5; D gene: TRBD2; CDR3 protein: CASSLGAGGYGETQYF; CDR3 DNA: TGTGCCAGCAGCTTGGGGGCGGGAGGGTATGGTGAGACCCAGTACTTC
V gene: TRBV14; clone size: -; J gene: TRBJ2-2; D gene: TRBD1; CDR3 protein: CASSPWGQYTGELFF; CDR3 DNA: TGTGCCAGCAGCCCTTGGGGACAGTACACCGGGGAGCTGTTTTTT
V gene: TRBV10-3; clone size: once; J gene: TRBJ2-7; D gene: -; CDR3 protein: CAISERYEQYF; CDR3 DNA: TGTGCCATCAGTGAGCGGTACGAGCAGTACTTC
V gene: TRBV6-5; clone size: -; J gene: TRBJ2-7; D gene: TRBD1; CDR3 protein: CASSTGGQGYYEQYF; CDR3 DNA: TGTGCCAGCAGCACCGGGGGACAGGGATACTACGAGCAGTACTTC
V gene: TRBV29-1; clone size: -; J gene: TRBJ1-3; D gene: -; CDR3 protein: CSVSPGAVGNTIYF; CDR3 DNA: TGCAGCGTTTCCCCAGGGGCAGTTGGAAACACCATATATTTT
V gene: TRBV6-4; clone size: -; J gene: TRBJ2-1; D gene: TRBD2; CDR3 protein: CASSELAGGWNEQFF; CDR3 DNA: TGTGCCAGCAGTGAGCTAGCGGGAGGTTGGAATGAGCAGTTCTTC
V gene: TRBV5-1; clone size: -; J gene: TRBJ1-1; D gene: TRBD1; CDR3 protein: CASSFGQGNTAFF; CDR3 DNA: TGCGCCAGCAGCTTCGGACAGGGGAACACAGCTTTCTTT
V gene: TRBV6-5; clone size: -; J gene: TRBJ1-2; D gene: -; CDR3 protein: CASSYSGRVNYGYTF; CDR3 DNA: TGTGCCAGCAGTTACTCAGGCAGGGTTAACTATGGCTACACCTTC
V gene: TRBV29-1; clone size: -; J gene: TRBJ2-5; D gene: TRBD1; CDR3 protein: CSVPGQRETQYF; CDR3 DNA: TGCAGCGTTCCGGGACAGAGGGAGACCCAGTACTTC
V gene: TRBV28; clone size: once; J gene: TRBJ2-7; D gene: -; CDR3 protein: CASRGTFWEQYF; CDR3 DNA: TGTGCCAGCAGGGGGACATTTTGGGAGCAGTACTTC
V gene: TRBV15; clone size: -; J gene: TRBJ1-4; D gene: -; CDR3 protein: CATSGRGGLNEKLFF; CDR3 DNA: TGTGCCACCAGCGGGCGCGGGGGACTCAATGAAAAACTGTTTTTT
V gene: TRBV11-3; clone size: -; J gene: TRBJ1-3; D gene: TRBD1; CDR3 protein: CASSSMGQVGNTIYF; CDR3 DNA: TGTGCCAGCAGCTCTATGGGACAGGTTGGAAACACCATATATTTT
V gene: TRBV6-6; clone size: -; J gene: TRBJ1-1; D gene: TRBD1; CDR3 protein: CASSPDRSIPFF; CDR3 DNA: TGTGCCAGCAGCCCGGACAGGTCAATCCCTTTCTTT
V gene: TRBV2; clone size: few; J gene: TRBJ1-4; D gene: -; CDR3 protein: CASSDTATQLFF; CDR3 DNA: TGTGCCAGCAGTGACACAGCTACCCAACTGTTTTTT
V gene: TRBV5-1; clone size: -; J gene: TRBJ1-2; D gene: -; CDR3 protein: CASRVVGADGYTF; CDR3 DNA: TGCGCCAGCAGAGTGGTGGGGGCGGATGGCTACACCTTC
V gene: TRBV11-2; clone size: -; J gene: TRBJ2-1; D gene: TRBD2; CDR3 protein: CASSNSGGDNEQFF; CDR3 DNA: TGTGCCAGCAGCAATAGCGGGGGGGATAATGAGCAGTTCTTC
V gene: TRBV2; clone size: -; J gene: TRBJ2-1; D gene: TRBD1; CDR3 protein: CASSTGTGGKGQFF; CDR3 DNA: TGTGCCAGCAGTACGGGGACAGGGGGGAAGGGGCAGTTCTTC
V gene: TRBV18; clone size: -; J gene: TRBJ1-1; D gene: -; CDR3 protein: CASSRGWDTEAFF; CDR3 DNA: TGTGCCAGCTCACGAGGCTGGGACACTGAAGCTTTCTTT
V gene: TRBV19; clone size: -; J gene: TRBJ1-1; D gene: TRBD1; CDR3 protein: CASRRTGTEAFF; CDR3 DNA: TGTGCCAGTAGACGGACAGGGACTGAAGCTTTCTTT
V gene: TRBV27; clone size: -; J gene: TRBJ1-2; D gene: -; CDR3 protein: CASSFAGELGYTF; CDR3 DNA: TGTGCCAGCAGTTTCGCCGGGGAGTTGGGCTACACCTTC
V gene: TRBV28; clone size: -; J gene: TRBJ1-6; D gene: -; CDR3 protein: CASRNLGANLSPLHF; CDR3 DNA: TGTGCCAGCAGAAATCTAGGGGCAAACCTATCACCCCTCCACTTT
V gene: TRBV19; clone size: -; J gene: TRBJ2-7; D gene: TRBD1; CDR3 protein: CASSNWGTESFYEQYF; CDR3 DNA: TGTGCCAGTAGTAATTGGGGGACAGAATCCTTCTACGAGCAGTACTTC
V gene: TRBV2; clone size: -; J gene: TRBJ2-5; D gene: TRBD1; CDR3 protein: CASSRDRGRETQYF; CDR3 DNA: TGTGCCAGCAGTCGGGACAGGGGGAGAGAGACCCAGTACTTC
V gene: TRBV30; clone size: -; J gene: TRBJ1-5; D gene: -; CDR3 protein: CAWSVRGGGQPQHF; CDR3 DNA: TGTGCCTGGAGTGTCCGGGGGGGTGGTCAGCCCCAGCATTTT
V gene: TRBV5-1; clone size: -; J gene: TRBJ2-2; D gene: TRBD1; CDR3 protein: CASSWDRGHTGELFF; CDR3 DNA: TGCGCCAGCAGCTGGGACAGGGGGCATACCGGGGAGCTGTTTTTT
V gene: TRBV5-1; clone size: -; J gene: TRBJ2-2; D gene: TRBD2; CDR3 protein: CASSLESSGLAQELFF; CDR3 DNA: TGCGCCAGCAGCTTGGAGTCTAGCGGGCTTGCACAGGAGCTGTTTTTT
V gene: TRBV12-5; clone size: -; J gene: TRBJ2-5; D gene: TRBD2; CDR3 protein: CASGPGTSGQETQYF; CDR3 DNA: TGTGCTAGTGGTCCCGGGACTAGCGGGCAAGAGACCCAGTACTTC
V gene: TRBV2; clone size: -; J gene: TRBJ1-1; D gene: -; CDR3 protein: CASSLTAGDTEAFF; CDR3 DNA: TGTGCCAGCAGCTTGACCGCAGGGGACACTGAAGCTTTCTTT
V gene: TRBV5-6; clone size: -; J gene: TRBJ1-1; D gene: -; CDR3 protein: CASSVGSGTEAFF; CDR3 DNA: TGTGCCAGCAGCGTGGGCAGCGGGACTGAAGCTTTCTTT
V gene: TRBV7-2; clone size: -; J gene: TRBJ2-5; D gene: TRBD2; CDR3 protein: CASSLPPGTSGSGQETQYF; CDR3 DNA: TGTGCCAGCAGCTTACCGCCCGGGACTAGCGGGAGTGGACAAGAGACCCAGTACTTC
V gene: TRBV28; clone size: -; J gene: TRBJ2-6; D gene: -; CDR3 protein: CASTSFSSGANVLTF; CDR3 DNA: TGTGCCAGCACCTCATTTAGCTCTGGGGCCAACGTCCTGACTTTC
V gene: TRBV9; clone size: -; J gene: TRBJ1-2; D gene: TRBD1; CDR3 protein: CASSVERDRGLYGYTF; CDR3 DNA: TGTGCCAGCAGCGTAGAACGGGACAGGGGCTTATATGGCTACACCTTC
V gene: TRBV11-2; clone size: -; J gene: TRBJ2-7; D gene: -; CDR3 protein: CASMMAPSYEQYF; CDR3 DNA: TGTGCCAGCATGATGGCCCCTTCCTACGAGCAGTACTTC
V gene: TRBV5-1; clone size: once; J gene: TRBJ2-2; D gene: TRBD1; CDR3 protein: CASRRRQGSGGELFF; CDR3 DNA: TGCGCCAGCAGAAGAAGACAGGGGAGTGGCGGGGAGCTGTTTTTT
V gene: TRBV27; clone size: -; J gene: TRBJ1-5; D gene: TRBD1; CDR3 protein: CASTLSWTGDQPQHF; CDR3 DNA: TGTGCCAGCACCCTATCGTGGACAGGGGATCAGCCCCAGCATTTT
V gene: TRBV19; clone size: -; J gene: TRBJ2-2; D gene: TRBD1; CDR3 protein: CASSTTGTGLTGELFF; CDR3 DNA: TGTGCCAGTAGTACAACCGGGACAGGGCTCACCGGGGAGCTGTTTTTT
V gene: TRBV9; clone size: -; J gene: TRBJ2-1; D gene: -; CDR3 protein: CASSVVGGTTYNEQFF; CDR3 DNA: TGTGCCAGCAGCGTAGTTGGCGGAACTACCTACAATGAGCAGTTCTTC
V gene: TRBV6-6; clone size: -; J gene: TRBJ1-2; D gene: -; CDR3 protein: CASKITGDGGYTF; CDR3 DNA: TGTGCCAGCAAGATTACCGGGGATGGTGGCTACACCTTC
V gene: TRBV6-1; clone size: -; J gene: TRBJ1-3; D gene: -; CDR3 protein: CASRASGATGNTIYF; CDR3 DNA: TGTGCCAGCAGAGCTTCAGGGGCGACTGGAAACACCATATATTTT
V gene: TRBV28; clone size: once; J gene: TRBJ2-7; D gene: TRBD2; CDR3 protein: CASSLGLAGTYEQYF; CDR3 DNA: TGTGCCAGCAGTTTGGGACTAGCGGGAACCTACGAGCAGTACTTC
V gene: TRBV28; clone size: -; J gene: TRBJ2-5; D gene: -; CDR3 protein: CASKNVGTQETQYF; CDR3 DNA: TGTGCCAGCAAAAATGTCGGGACTCAAGAGACCCAGTACTTC
V gene: TRBV19; clone size: -; J gene: TRBJ1-1; D gene: -; CDR3 protein: CASSIFALPNTEAFF; CDR3 DNA: TGTGCCAGTAGTATCTTTGCTCTACCGAACACTGAAGCTTTCTTT